This TCR beta chain was sequenced in a study of OX40 agonist ivuxolimab in advanced cancers. With respect to the entire study: Ivuxolimab, which targeted the costimulatory receptor OX40 (CD134), was an agonistic, fully human IgG2 monoclonal antibody. In the dose-escalation cohort, 70% to 85% of patients were male, and the mean age was around 60 years, with a range of about 20 to 90. The paper covers the monotherapy dose-escalation part of the phase I ivuxolimab trial, which included N of about 56 patients. Intravenous ivuxolimab was administered to patients every 2 weeks at six dose levels: 0.01, 0.1, 0.3, 1.5, 3 and 10 mg/kg. Three dose-escalation patients achieved partial responses, one with hepatocellular carcinoma and two with cutaneous melanoma. The point of sequencing TCRbeta in the periphery was to test whether ivuxolimab changed TCR sequence diversity and drove clonal T-cell expansion. Patients were allowed to have had prior anti-PD-1, anti-PD-L1 or anti-CTLA-4 therapy, and 30% to 40% of the dose-escalation patients had been treated with checkpoint inhibitors. Of the 50 to 55 dose-escalation patients, hepatocellular carcinoma was present in about 20, melanoma in about 15, renal cell carcinoma in 9 and head and neck cancer in 9.

Summary of the overall study and its limitations: Partial responders in the 0.1-3.0 mg/kg groups had among the lowest normalized peripheral clonal expansion, especially among CD8+ T cells. Low levels of normalized T-cell clonal expansion were also seen in some patients who did not respond. On average, CD8+ T cells showed more expanded clones than CD4+ T cells after ivuxolimab. The antigen specificity of the clonally expanded peripheral T cells was not determined. At doses of 0.1 to 3.0 mg/kg, clonal expansion of both CD4+ and CD8+ blood T cells was observed from baseline to week 6.

Comment on this clone: Its recognized antigen is unknown. No qualities accompany the bases; no much larger clone lies one base away.

Patients with a history of autoimmune disease or receiving systemic immunosuppression were excluded from the trial. Peripheral blood for TCR sequencing was drawn from every dose cohort at baseline, at cycle 4 day 1 and at cycle 7 day 1. Samples came from an open-label, multicenter, first-in-human phase I dose-escalation trial of ivuxolimab. Adults with locally advanced or metastatic melanoma, renal cell, hepatocellular, or head and neck squamous cell carcinoma were enrolled in the trial. CD4+ and CD8+ T cells were sorted separately from peripheral blood before TCR sequencing. Genomic DNA was isolated from the sorted cells so that the TCRbeta CDR3 region could be sequenced. The immunoSEQ Assay was used for sequencing of TCRbeta CDR3 regions. TCRdb carries this immuneACCESS record with in-frame sequences only. Its versions omit some clonotypes, under half of them owing to an unresolved V gene in the studies checked, with the rest unexplained. The sample contains about 100,000 clones, about nine tenths of them found a single time. 0.7% to 0.9% of the sample lies in the top ten.

The germline V gene specifies KGHSH as CDR1 and LQKENI as CDR2. The CDR3 starts with the cysteine, ends with the phenylalanine, and has 14 residues. The only DNA kept is the CDR3, 42 bases in frame from the first base. The V end loses 5 bases and the J end loses 3 bases, and a stretch of 14 bases separates them. The chain links TRBV18 with TRBJ2-7; a tentative D match to TRBD1 spans 6 bases. This sequence originates from an adult with an advanced solid tumor such as melanoma, head and neck, liver or kidney cancer. Here the sequenced sample was CD4+ or CD8+ T cells sorted from blood, taken in a trial of the OX40 agonist ivuxolimab. The bases are TGTGCCAGCTCAATACGACAGGACGGCTACGAGCAGTACTTC. Its translation reads: CASSIRQDGYEQYF.